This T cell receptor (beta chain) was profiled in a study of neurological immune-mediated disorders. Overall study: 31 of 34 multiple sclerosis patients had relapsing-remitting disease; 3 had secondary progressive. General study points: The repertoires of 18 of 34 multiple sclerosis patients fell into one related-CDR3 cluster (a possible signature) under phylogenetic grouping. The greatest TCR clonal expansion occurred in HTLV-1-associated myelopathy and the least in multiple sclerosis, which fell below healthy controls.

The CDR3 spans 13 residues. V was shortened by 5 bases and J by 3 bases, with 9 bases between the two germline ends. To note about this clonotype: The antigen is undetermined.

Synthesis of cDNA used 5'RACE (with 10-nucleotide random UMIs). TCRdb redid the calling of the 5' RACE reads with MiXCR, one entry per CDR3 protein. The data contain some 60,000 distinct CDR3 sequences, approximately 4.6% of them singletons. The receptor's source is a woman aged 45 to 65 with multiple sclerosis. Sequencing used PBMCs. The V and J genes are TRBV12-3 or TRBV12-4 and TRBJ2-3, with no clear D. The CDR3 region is CASSAGETDTQYF. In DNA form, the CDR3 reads TGTGCCAGCAGTGCCGGAGAAACAGATACGCAGTATTTT.